The 25 T cell receptor beta chains given below trace back to one sample, sequenced in a study of molecular identifiers for immune sequencing clone quantification. TCRdb re-analysed the PCR reads in MiXCR, keeping a single row per CDR3 protein. Among about 320,000 distinct CDR3 sequences listed, about a quarter were seen once. The sequencing sample was made of naive CD8+ T cells from blood, with Jurkat cell RNA spiked in. Noted subset: FACS-sorted CD8+CD4-CCR7+CD45RA+ naive T cells. The receptors come from a human donor in good health. Some libraries in this study had Jurkat cell RNA spiked in.

The rearrangement links TRBV6-6 to TRBJ2-3; TRBD2 agrees at 12 bases. The J segment lost 6 bases and the V segment lost 8 bases, leaving 9 bases of the junction unmatched. The CDR3 spans 15 residues. CDR1 and CDR2 from the germline V gene are MNHNY and SVGAGI (reference sequence). The CDR3 DNA follows: TGTGCCAGCCAGGTCCTAGCGGGGGGGCGGGATACGCAGTATTTT. It translates to CASQVLAGGRDTQYF.

The rearrangement uses TRBV7-9 and TRBJ2-3; the match to TRBD1 covers 9 bases. V trimming: 7 bases; J trimming: 0 bases; junction bases outside the gene matches: 14. The CDR3 is 18 amino acids. Germline CDR1 and CDR2: SEHNR and FQNEAQ (reference sequence). Here the CDR3 reads CASNPTGTGLSSTDTQYF. The CDR3 DNA follows: TGTGCCAGCAACCCTACCGGGACAGGGTTATCTAGCACAGATACGCAGTATTTT.

This chain uses TRBV5-1 with TRBJ1-2; D is perhaps TRBD1 (6 bases). Germline V CDR1 and CDR2: SGHRS, YFSETQ. The CDR3 covers 14 residues. Deletions cut 0 bases from V and 7 bases from J, with 13 bases between. This chain's CDR3 is CASSLDRVWGGYTF. As DNA, the CDR3 is TGCGCCAGCAGCTTGGACAGGGTCTGGGGTGGCTACACCTTC. Full variable domain (remainder filled in from reference TRBV5-1 and TRBJ1-2): KAGVTQTPRYLIKTRGQQVTLSCSPISGHRSVSWYQQTPGQGLQFLFEYFSETQRNKGNFPGRFSGRQFSNSRSEMNVSTLELGDSALYLCASSLDRVWGGYTFGSGTRLTVV.

A few counts support this clonotype. This chain joins TRBV11-2 and TRBJ1-5; perhaps TRBD1 as D (6 bases). This CDR3 contains 14 residues. Germline lookup yields CDR1 SGHAT and CDR2 FQNNGV. Trimming removed 2 bases from V and 7 bases from J, with 12 bases in between. CDR3 sequence reads: CASSLQGFGQPQHF. In nucleotides, the CDR3 is TGTGCCAGCAGCTTACAGGGGTTCGGACAGCCCCAGCATTTT.

V gene TRBV13 combines with J gene TRBJ2-3; 8 nucleotides agree with TRBD2. CDR3 length: 16 residues. Germline CDR1 is PRHDT and CDR2 is FYEKMQ (reference sequence). J gave up 1 base and V 6 bases, and 9 bases lay outside the gene matches. The CDR3, as DNA: TGTGCCAGCAGTCCCACCGCCGGGAGGGGCACAGATACGCAGTATTTT. Residues: CASSPTAGRGTDTQYF.

This clonotype was picked up a small number of times. The V call is TRBV7-9, the J call TRBJ2-5; tentatively, D is TRBD1 (5 bases). V was shortened by 5 bases and J by 5 bases, with 15 bases between the two germline ends. The germline V gene has CDR1 SEHNR and CDR2 FQNEAQ (reference sequence). CDR3 length: 14 amino acids. CDR3 sequence: CASSDSGFSETQYF. The CDR3 region has the DNA TGTGCCAGCAGCGATTCAGGGTTTTCGGAGACCCAGTACTTC.

The chain combines TRBV6-5 with TRBJ1-5; D gene uncertain. Germline V CDR1 and CDR2: MNHEY, SVGAGI. The length of the CDR3 is 12 residues. V was clipped by 11 bases and J by 4 bases, with 12 bases between them. CDR3 loop: CAPSWWNQPQHF. The CDR3 nucleotides read TGTGCCCCGAGTTGGTGGAATCAGCCCCAGCATTTT.

A remark on this clonotype: A much larger clonotype is one base distant, so this may be a read error. The V gene is TRBV7-2, the J gene TRBJ2-3; 7 positions match TRBD1. The trim removed 3 bases at V and 2 bases at J, leaving 8 bases unmatched. The germline V gene encodes CDR1 SGHTA and CDR2 FQGNSA. The CDR3 runs to 16 residues. The CDR3 coding sequence is TGTGCCAGCAGCTTCCCCCGAGGGGGCGCCACAGATACGCAGTATTTT. Residues: CASSFPRGGATDTQYF. The variable domain in full, with the rest retrieved from reference TRBV7-2 and TRBJ2-3, is GAGVSQSPSNKVTEKGKDVELRCDPISGHTALYWYRQSLGQGLEFLIYFQGNSAPDKSGLPSDRFSAERTGGSVSTLTIQRTQQEDSAVYLCASSFPRGGATDTQYFGPGTRLTVL.

This clonotype showed up many times. The gene calls are TRBV2 and TRBJ2-3; 10 bases line up with TRBD2. CDR3 length equals 14 residues. The germline CDR1 and CDR2 sequences are SNHLY and FYNNEI. V was pared by 10 bases and J by 1 base, with 5 bases of the junction left unmatched. The chain's CDR3 is CATTLAGGTDTQYF. The CDR3 DNA reads TGTGCCACCACTCTAGCGGGGGGCACAGATACGCAGTATTTT.

This clonotype was observed many times. CDR3 amino acids: CASSARQGGDEQYF. The CDR3 nucleotides are TGTGCCAGCAGTGCCCGACAGGGTGGGGACGAGCAGTACTTC. The chain employs TRBV25-1 and TRBJ2-7; 7 bases agree with TRBD1. The CDR3 has 14 residues. From germline, CDR1 is MGHDK and CDR2 SYGVNS. After removal of 4 bases from V and 5 bases from J, the junction contained 8 bases not matched to a gene.

This clonotype was seen only a few times. The chain uses TRBV6-2 or TRBV6-3 and TRBJ1-1, with D unclear. CDR3 length: 13 residues. V lost 2 bases to trimming and J lost 1 base, with 5 bases between them. Germline CDR1 MNHEY, CDR2 SVGEGT. DNA of the CDR3: TGTGCCAGCAGTTACGCGCAGAACACTGAAGCTTTCTTT. It yields the protein CASSYAQNTEAFF.

This chain joins TRBV15 and TRBJ2-3; 7 nucleotides match TRBD2. The CDR3 length is 17 residues. The trim removed 1 base at V and 3 bases at J, leaving 10 bases unmatched. From germline, CDR1 is LNHNV and CDR2 YYDKDF (reference sequence). In DNA form, the CDR3 reads TGTGCCACCAGCAGAGGAGTTCGGCAGGGAGGGACAGATACGCAGTATTTT. Protein product: CATSRGVRQGGTDTQYF.

In the case of this clonotype: The junction shows a germline mismatch at one end, possibly a read error. This sequence joins TRBV15 and TRBJ2-6; D might be TRBD2 (5 bases). CDR1 and CDR2 (germline): LNHNV, YYDKDF (reference sequence). The CDR3 is 17 residues long. The CDR3 spells CATSGEGVVAGANVLTF. The CDR3 nucleotides read TGTGCCACCAGCGGAGAGGGAGTGGTTGCTGGGGCCAACGTCCTGACTTTC. Complete variable domain (other parts from reference TRBV15 and TRBJ2-6): DAMVIQNPRYQVTQFGKPVTLSCSQTLNHNVMYWYQQKSSQAPKLLFHYYDKDFNNEADTPDNFQSRRPNTSFCFLDIRSPGLGDTAMYLCATSGEGVVAGANVLTFGAGSRLTVL.

There are a few counts of this clonotype. The junction departs from the called germline gene at one end, perhaps through a read error. This chain joins TRBV7-9 and TRBJ2-2; TRBD1 agrees at 7 bases. CDR1 and CDR2 (germline): SEHNR, FQNEAQ (reference sequence). CDR3 length: 15 residues. DNA of the CDR3: TGTGCCAGCAGCTTTCAGGGGGTAGTCACCGGGGAGCTGGTTTTT. It specifies CASSFQGVVTGELVF.

J is TRBJ1-2 and V is TRBV2; a possible D gene is TRBD1 (5 bases). V lost 6 bases and J lost 8, with 16 bases in between. Per germline, CDR1 SNHLY and CDR2 FYNNEI. The CDR3 extends over 13 amino acids. The CDR3 reads CASSGADSKGYTF. The CDR3 nucleotides read TGTGCCAGCAGCGGGGCGGACTCTAAGGGCTACACCTTC.

This clonotype occurred many times. The chain combines TRBV7-8 with TRBJ2-2; TRBD2 matches at 7 bases. The germline V gene has CDR1 SGHVS and CDR2 FQNEAQ. Trimming took 4 bases from V and 1 from J; bases not matched to a gene: 3. This CDR3 is 15 amino acids long. CDR3 sequence (DNA): TGTGCCAGCAGCTCCCAGCGGGGGAACACCGGGGAGCTGTTTTTT. It specifies CASSSQRGNTGELFF. Using reference TRBV7-8 and TRBJ2-2 for the parts outside the CDR3, the full variable domain is GAGVSQSPRYKVAKRGQDVALRCDPISGHVSLFWYQQALGQGPEFLTYFQNEAQLDKSGLPSDRFFAERPEGSVSTLKIQRTQQEDSAVYLCASSSQRGNTGELFFGEGSRLTVL.

The table lists this clonotype with a few counts. The V and J genes are TRBV7-9 and TRBJ2-5, with D unclear. With 5 bases removed from V and 5 bases from J, the gap between germline ends came to 12 bases. This CDR3 has 13 amino acids. Germline V gene lookup returns CDR1 SEHNR and CDR2 FQNEAQ (reference sequence). The CDR3 loop reads CASSNPGFETQYF. Written as DNA, the CDR3 is TGTGCCAGCAGCAACCCTGGATTCGAGACCCAGTACTTC.

About this clonotype itself: This may be a read error, as it is one base from a much larger clone. The genes are TRBV5-1 and TRBJ2-1, with TRBD1 as a possible D gene (5 bases). The CDR3 consists of 15 residues. Per germline, CDR1 SGHRS and CDR2 YFSETQ. The CDR3 region has the DNA TGCGCCAGCGGCTTGGCCGCAGGGCCCCCTTCTGAGCAGTTCTTC. Translating it yields CASGLAAGPPSEQFF.

This clonotype occurred once. This may be a read error: a much more frequent sequence differs by one nucleotide. Since the CDR3 does not end with the conserved phenylalanine or tryptophan, this likely comes from a read error. The CDR3 protein is CASSLDPGQETQYS. The CDR3 DNA follows: TGTGCCAGCAGCTTGGACCCAGGTCAAGAGACCCAGTACTCC. The chain carries TRBV5-5 and TRBJ2-5; D not resolved. CDR1 and CDR2 (germline): SGHKS, YYEKEE (reference sequence). V lost 0 bases and J 2 bases, leaving 8 bases between the germline ends. The CDR3 runs to 14 residues.

On this clonotype itself: A much more abundant neighbour one base away suggests this may be a read error. This chain uses TRBV14 with TRBJ1-2; 7 nucleotides agree with TRBD1. Germline V lookup: CDR1 SGHDN, CDR2 FVKESK. The CDR3 spans 15 residues. In DNA form, the CDR3 reads TGTGCCAGCAGCCATAACCACAGGGGCGACTATAGCTACACCTTC. It translates to CASSHNHRGDYSYTF. Together with reference TRBV14 and TRBJ1-2, the CDR3 gives the full variable domain: EAGVTQFPSHSVIEKGQTVTLRCDPISGHDNLYWYRRVMGKEIKFLLHFVKESKQDESGMPNNRFLAERTGGTYSTLKVQPAELEDSGVYFCASSHNHRGDYSYTFGSGTRLTVV.

This clonotype showed up just a few times. A much larger clone differs by one base, so this may be a read error. The V gene is TRBV5-3, the J gene TRBJ1-1, with 7 bases fitting TRBD1. TRBV5-3 is an open reading frame whose function is uncertain. V dropped 8 bases and J dropped 4; count of bases not matched to a gene: 5. CDR3 length: 12 amino acids. This chain's CDR3 is CASSRGTTEAFF. Here the CDR3 DNA reads TGTGCCAGCAGCAGGGGGACCACTGAAGCTTTCTTT.

This clonotype was seen a handful of times. This sequence joins TRBV2 and TRBJ2-7; 8 bases align to TRBD1. With 0 bases clipped from V and 10 bases from J, the junction kept 23 bases outside the gene matches. Germline values: CDR1 SNHLY, CDR2 FYNNEI. This CDR3 spans 19 amino acids. In DNA form, the CDR3 reads TGTGCCAGCAGTGAAGCTGGGACAGGAGCAAGGGCCCTCGATTTCGGTCAGTACTTC. Its protein is CASSEAGTGARALDFGQYF. Looking up the rest from reference TRBV2 and TRBJ2-7 gives the full variable domain: EPEVTQTPSHQVTQMGQEVILRCVPISNHLYFYWYRQILGQKVEFLVSFYNNEISEKSEIFDDQFSVERPDGSNFTLKIRSTKLEDSAMYFCASSEAGTGARALDFGQYFGPGTRLTVT.

The chain employs TRBV19 and TRBJ2-7; D may be TRBD1 (6 bases). V was cut by 7 bases and J by 0 bases, with 13 bases left in between. Germline V gene sequence: CDR1 LNHDA, CDR2 SQIVND (reference sequence). The CDR3 is 14 residues long. DNA for the CDR3: TGTGCCAGTACTTACACAGGGTACTCCTACGAGCAGTACTTC. Translation gives CASTYTGYSYEQYF. The full variable domain, in which reference TRBV19 and TRBJ2-7 provide the parts outside the CDR3, is DGGITQSPKYLFRKEGQNVTLSCEQNLNHDAMYWYRQDPGQGLRLIYYSQIVNDFQKGDIAEGYSVSREKKESFPLTVTSAQKNPTAFYLCASTYTGYSYEQYFGPGTRLTVT.

In its sample, this clonotype was seen a few times. The chain carries TRBV30 and TRBJ2-5; D unresolved. Germline CDR1 and CDR2: GTSNPN and SVGIG (reference sequence). Deletions cut 5 bases from V and 1 base from J, with 2 bases between. This CDR3 has 10 residues. CDR3 region: CAWSQETQYF. CDR3 coding DNA: TGTGCCTGGTCCCAAGAGACCCAGTACTTC.

The V call is TRBV2, the J call TRBJ2-7, with D perhaps matching TRBD1 (6 bases). The CDR3 length is 12 residues. V was shortened by 8 bases and J by 6 bases, with 14 bases between the two germline ends. The germline gives CDR1 SNHLY, CDR2 FYNNEI. The CDR3, as DNA: TGTGCCAGCGAAACAGGGATGGGCGAGCAGTACTTC. This encodes CASETGMGEQYF.